Each of the 29 T cell receptor beta chains below was sequenced from the same sample in a study of response to subunit inactivated influenza vaccine. From the RT-PCR reads, TCRdb called clonotypes with MiXCR, one entry per CDR3 protein. The sample has about 780,000 distinct CDR3 sequences, roughly 18% seen once. Sequenced material: PBMCs from blood, taken 5 days after vaccination. All receptors come from a middle-aged man who received an inactivated influenza vaccine.

V and J are TRBV20-1 and TRBJ2-7, with 10 nucleotides matching TRBD2. V shed 0 bases, J shed 0 bases, and the junction held 5 bases outside the gene matches. CDR3 length equals 16 residues. CDR1 is DFQATT and CDR2 is SNEGSKA in the germline V gene (reference sequence). The CDR3 nucleotides are TGCAGTGCTAGAGAACTAGCGGGGATGAGCTCCTACGAGCAGTACTTC. It yields the protein CSARELAGMSSYEQYF.

This clonotype was counted only a few times. The V gene is TRBV20-1, the J gene TRBJ2-3, with 7 bases lining up with TRBD2. This CDR3 spans 16 amino acids. Germline CDR1 reads DFQATT; CDR2 reads SNEGSKA (reference sequence). The V and J ends lost 6 bases and 4 bases, in that order; junction bases with no gene match: 16. CDR3 residues: CSAPGAGFGGADTQYF. Written as DNA, the CDR3 is TGCAGTGCCCCCGGCGCAGGGTTTGGGGGGGCAGATACGCAGTATTTT.

This clonotype occurred many times. The genes are TRBV4-3 and TRBJ2-3; D is unresolved. The germline V and J ends were trimmed by 3 bases and 2 bases, with 15 bases remaining between them. The germline V gene encodes CDR1 LGHNA and CDR2 YSLEER. The CDR3 length is 16 residues. CDR3 DNA: TGCGCCAGCAGCCACTCCTTGGGCGCCCTCACAGATACGCAGTATTTT. This gives the protein CASSHSLGALTDTQYF.

This clonotype was seen many times. The chain uses TRBV5-1 and TRBJ2-1; D possibly corresponds to TRBD1 (6 bases). Trimming removed 2 bases from V and 9 bases from J, with 15 bases in between. CDR3 length equals 14 residues. Germline values: CDR1 SGHRS, CDR2 YFSETQ. The CDR3 here is CASSLRWDTSEQFF. The CDR3 region has the DNA TGCGCCAGCAGCTTACGGTGGGACACTAGTGAGCAGTTCTTC.

This clonotype was seen more than once but under ten times. The genes are TRBV13 and TRBJ2-1; D gene uncertain. The germline gives CDR1 PRHDT, CDR2 FYEKMQ (reference sequence). CDR3 length equals 13 residues. V was shortened by 3 bases and J by 6 bases, with 9 bases between the two germline ends. CDR3 sequence: CASSFYRSNEQFF. The CDR3 DNA reads as TGTGCCAGCAGCTTTTACAGATCCAATGAGCAGTTCTTC.

The chain uses TRBV3-1 and TRBJ2-7; tentatively, D is TRBD1 (6 bases). Per germline, CDR1 LGHDT and CDR2 YNNKEL (reference sequence). V was trimmed by 3 bases and J by 6 bases, leaving 15 bases between them. The CDR3 runs to 14 residues. The CDR3 nucleotides read TGTGCCAGCAGCCAGGCCCTTCAGGGGATCGAGCAGTACTTC. Amino acids: CASSQALQGIEQYF.

The sample holds many counts of this clonotype. The V call is TRBV10-3, the J call TRBJ2-2, with D perhaps TRBD1 (5 bases). CDR1 is ENHRY and CDR2 is SYGVKD in the germline V gene. Trimming removed 4 bases at V and 0 bases at J, with 6 bases between. CDR3 length equals 14 residues. CDR3 coding DNA: TGTGCCATCAGTGGGACAACGAACACCGGGGAGCTGTTTTTT. Its translation: CAISGTTNTGELFF.

This clonotype showed up many times. V usage is TRBV4-3 and J usage is TRBJ1-5; D remains ambiguous. The V gene's germline CDR1 is LGHNA and CDR2 YSLEER. This CDR3 has 15 residues. The ends were cut back, 0 bases at V and 3 bases at J, with 9 bases in the middle. This CDR3 reads CASSQEYGVNQPQHF. The DNA of the CDR3 is TGCGCCAGCAGCCAAGAGTACGGTGTCAATCAGCCCCAGCATTTT.

The genes are TRBV6-2 or TRBV6-3 and TRBJ2-1; the match to TRBD1 covers 9 bases. This CDR3 has 14 amino acids. Germline loops: CDR1 MNHEY, CDR2 SVGEGT. The V segment lost 6 bases and the J segment 3 bases; nucleotides outside the gene matches: 3. Here the CDR3 DNA reads TGTGCCAGCAGAAAGACAGGGGGCTACAATGAGCAGTTCTTC. Translation: CASRKTGGYNEQFF.

This clonotype was counted between two and nine times. V usage is TRBV6-5 and J usage is TRBJ2-7; D possibly matches TRBD1 or TRBD2 (5 bases each). The germline V gene encodes CDR1 MNHEY and CDR2 SVGAGI. This CDR3 has 14 amino acids. Trimming left V 0 bases short and J 6 bases short, with 12 bases between. The CDR3, as DNA: TGTGCCAGCAGTTACTCGGGGGTTTCGGGCGAGCAGTACTTC. Amino acid sequence: CASSYSGVSGEQYF.

This clonotype was seen a few times. The chain links TRBV12-3 or TRBV12-4 to TRBJ1-6; D unresolved. The CDR3 consists of 14 residues. Trimming pared 2 bases from V and 7 bases from J, leaving 9 bases between. CDR3 nucleotides: TGTGCCAGCAGTTTAAGGGCCGAGAATTCACCCCTCCACTTT. As protein: CASSLRAENSPLHF.

J is TRBJ2-2 and V is TRBV11-1; D call uncertain. This CDR3 has 14 residues. Germline loops: CDR1 SGHAT, CDR2 FQDESV (reference sequence). V was pared by 3 bases and J by 2 bases, with 7 bases between. The CDR3 sequence is CASSFSINTGELFF. CDR3 bases: TGTGCCAGCAGCTTTTCAATTAACACCGGGGAGCTGTTTTTT.

This clonotype turned up a few times. The chain combines TRBV20-1 with TRBJ1-2; D gene unclear. Germline V CDR1 and CDR2: DFQATT, SNEGSKA (reference sequence). CDR3 size: 12 residues. V was pared by 2 bases and J by 7 bases, with 11 bases between. The chain's CDR3 is CSARRLGSGYTF. The CDR3 region has the DNA TGCAGTGCTAGACGGCTGGGGAGTGGCTACACCTTC.

V is TRBV4-3 and J is TRBJ2-7; 11 bases agree with TRBD2. This CDR3 has 16 residues. Germline values: CDR1 LGHNA, CDR2 YSLEER. The V segment lost 4 bases and the J segment 0 bases; nucleotides outside the gene matches: 5. As DNA, the CDR3 is TGCGCCAGCAGCCGGTCACTAGCGGGGGTCTCCTACGAGCAGTACTTC. Translated: CASSRSLAGVSYEQYF.

V usage is TRBV5-1 and J usage is TRBJ1-4; TRBD1 matches 7 bases. In germline, CDR1 is SGHRS, CDR2 YFSETQ. This CDR3 is built from 14 residues. V shed 4 bases, J shed 8 bases, and the junction held 8 bases outside the gene matches. The CDR3 here is CASSTGTVGEKLFF. Written as DNA, the CDR3 is TGCGCCAGCAGCACCGGGACAGTCGGGGAAAAACTGTTTTTT.

The chain recombines TRBV5-1 with TRBJ2-3; 7 positions match TRBD1. CDR1 is SGHRS and CDR2 is YFSETQ in the germline V gene. V dropped 4 bases and J dropped 6; count of bases not matched to a gene: 5. The CDR3 loop spans 13 amino acids. CDR3 region: CASSVSQGDTQYF. The CDR3 bases are TGCGCCAGCAGCGTATCACAGGGGGATACGCAGTATTTT.

CDR3 bases: TGTGCCAGCAGCCAGCAGGGGCCAAATGAAAAACTGTTTTTT. Its protein is CASSQQGPNEKLFF. V usage is TRBV14 and J usage is TRBJ1-4, with a possible D match to TRBD1 (6 bases). Trimming removed 3 bases at V and 5 bases at J, with 10 bases between. The CDR3 spans 14 residues. Germline CDR1 and CDR2: SGHDN and FVKESK.

This clonotype has a count of ten or more. The V call is TRBV4-3, the J call TRBJ2-1, with D uncertain. The CDR3 is made up of 19 amino acids. The V and J ends lost 0 bases and 3 bases respectively, with 21 bases between them. Germline CDR1 reads LGHNA; CDR2 reads YSLEER. Here the CDR3 reads CASSQEPFHKVEIYNEQFF. The CDR3 DNA reads TGCGCCAGCAGCCAAGAACCGTTCCACAAGGTCGAGATCTACAATGAGCAGTTCTTC.

CDR3 protein: CASSPPGLAVNEQFF. The CDR3 DNA reads TGTGCCAGCAGTCCGCCGGGACTAGCAGTCAATGAGCAGTTCTTC. The gene calls are TRBV6-1 and TRBJ2-1, with 9 bases that match TRBD2. The CDR3 has 15 residues. J was trimmed by 6 bases and V by 5 bases; bases with no gene match: 8. Germline V gene data show CDR1 as MNHNS and CDR2 as SASEGT.

Ten or more counts support this clonotype. CDR3 amino acids: CASSQDDSYEQFF. CDR3 DNA: TGTGCCAGCAGCCAAGACGATAGCTATGAGCAGTTCTTC. This sequence joins TRBV11-1 and TRBJ2-1; D uncertain. Germline CDR1 SGHAT, CDR2 FQDESV (reference sequence). V lost 5 bases and J lost 8, with 13 bases in between. The CDR3 loop spans 13 amino acids.

This clonotype occurred a few times. The V call is TRBV20-1, the J call TRBJ1-1; 7 nucleotides match TRBD1. Germline loops: CDR1 DFQATT, CDR2 SNEGSKA (reference sequence). This CDR3 comprises 13 residues. The CDR3 DNA reads as TGCAGCGCGGGACAGAACCAGCCCTCTGAAGCTTTCTTT. Encoded protein: CSAGQNQPSEAFF.

The table lists this clonotype with a few counts. This rearrangement joins TRBV18 to TRBJ2-7; 7 bases align to TRBD2. The CDR3 is made up of 14 amino acids. The ends lost 3 bases at V and 5 bases at J; junction bases unmatched: 7. The germline gives CDR1 KGHSH, CDR2 LQKENI. The CDR3 DNA reads TGTGCCAGCTCACCTTGGGACTACTCGCACGAGCAGTACTTC. Encoded protein: CASSPWDYSHEQYF.

This clonotype came up a few times. The chain joins TRBV5-1 to TRBJ2-1, with TRBD2 identical over 12 bases. From germline, CDR1 is SGHRS and CDR2 YFSETQ. V was pared by 2 bases and J by 8 bases, with 5 bases of the junction left unmatched. The CDR3 loop spans 15 amino acids. The chain's CDR3 is CASSFLAGGIDEQFF. DNA for the CDR3: TGCGCCAGCAGCTTCCTAGCGGGAGGGATTGATGAGCAGTTCTTC.

Comments on this clonotype: A read error may explain this, as a much larger clone is one base away. The chain has TRBV15 and TRBJ1-1, with no clear D. Trimming stripped 3 bases from V and 5 bases from J, with 10 bases between. CDR3 length equals 13 residues. The germline CDR1 and CDR2 sequences are LNHNV and YYDKDF (reference sequence). For the CDR3, the DNA is TGTGCCACCAGCAGGATGGGGTGGACTGAAGCTTTCTTT. Encoded protein: CATSRMGWTEAFF.

This chain links TRBV20-1 with TRBJ2-7; the match to TRBD2 covers 11 bases. The CDR3 runs 17 residues. With 4 bases clipped from V and 1 base from J, the junction kept 12 bases outside the gene matches. Germline CDR1 DFQATT, CDR2 SNEGSKA (reference sequence). The chain's CDR3 is CSAKPGTSGLTSYEQYF. In nucleotides, the CDR3 is TGCAGTGCTAAACCCGGGACTAGCGGTCTCACATCCTACGAGCAGTACTTC.

This clonotype was observed a handful of times. This sequence joins TRBV14 and TRBJ2-3; D gene ambiguous. CDR1 and CDR2 (germline): SGHDN, FVKESK. Trimming took 3 bases from V and 7 from J, leaving 8 bases between them. This CDR3 is built from 12 residues. This CDR3 is CASSQGSNTQYF. CDR3 sequence (DNA): TGTGCCAGCAGCCAGGGTAGCAATACGCAGTATTTT.

V usage is TRBV20-1 and J usage is TRBJ2-3; D unclear. Germline V lookup: CDR1 DFQATT, CDR2 SNEGSKA (reference sequence). The CDR3 loop spans 13 amino acids. V lost 3 bases and J 4 bases, leaving 11 bases between the germline ends. CDR3 in amino acids: CSASGIGADTQYF. The CDR3 DNA follows: TGCAGTGCTAGCGGTATTGGGGCAGATACGCAGTATTTT.

This clonotype has ten or more counts. This CDR3 reads CASKHEGGTQYF. The CDR3 nucleotides are TGTGCCAGCAAACACGAAGGAGGTACGCAGTATTTT. The chain has TRBV6-2 or TRBV6-3 and TRBJ2-3; a possible D gene is TRBD2 (5 bases). Deletions cut 7 bases from V and 8 bases from J, with 13 bases between. Germline V gives CDR1 MNHEY, CDR2 SVGEGT. This CDR3 spans 12 amino acids.

Comments on this clonotype: Compared with germline, one end of the junction differs, possibly owing to a read error. The chain joins TRBV5-5 to TRBJ1-5; TRBD1 aligns across 7 bases. The CDR3 is 14 residues long. CDR1 and CDR2 (germline): SGHKS, YYEKEE (reference sequence). CDR3 in amino acids: CASSNRDSNHPQHF. The DNA for the CDR3 is TGTGCCAGCAGCAACCGGGACAGCAATCATCCCCAGCATTTT.